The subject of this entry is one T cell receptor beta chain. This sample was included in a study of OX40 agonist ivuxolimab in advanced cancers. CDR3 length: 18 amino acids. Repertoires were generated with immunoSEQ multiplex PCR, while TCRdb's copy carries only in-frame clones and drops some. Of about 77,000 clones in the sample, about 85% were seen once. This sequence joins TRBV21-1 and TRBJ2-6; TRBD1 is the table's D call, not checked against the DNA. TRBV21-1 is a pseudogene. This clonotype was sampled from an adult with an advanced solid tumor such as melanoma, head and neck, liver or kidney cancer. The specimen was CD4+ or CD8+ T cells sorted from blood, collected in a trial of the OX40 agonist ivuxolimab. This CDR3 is CASSKAPGCKSGANVLTF. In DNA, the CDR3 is TGTGCCAGCAGCAAAGCTCCAGGGTGTAAGTCTGGGGCCAACGTCCTGACTTTC.